This T cell receptor (beta chain) was captured in a study of blood T cell repertoires in COVID-19. About the research overall: PBMCs, B-cell-depleted T cells, or T cells were the source of the cDNA or gDNA that made up the material.

The CDR3 covers 13 residues. V was trimmed by 2 bases and J by 5 bases, leaving 9 bases between them. Per the germline V gene, CDR1 is SEHNR and CDR2 is FQNEAQ (reference sequence). Profiled with immunoSEQ multiplex PCR; TCRdb holds only in-frame clones, not every one. This table holds a few hundred thousand clones, about 85% found once. Within 2 weeks of study entry, exposed participants had contacted a PCR-confirmed or clinician-diagnosed COVID-19 case. The chain has TRBV7-9 and TRBJ1-1; a weak D match, TRBD1 (5 bases). The origin of this receptor is a woman aged 50 to 60 who had been exposed to COVID-19. Specimen: PBMCs or T cells enriched from blood (not recorded which). Here the CDR3 reads CASSLQRGTEAFF. CDR3 in DNA: TGTGCCAGCAGCTTACAAAGGGGAACTGAAGCTTTCTTT.